The rows below give T cell receptor beta chains drawn from one sample of a study of T-cell reconstitution after alpha-beta-depleted transplantation in children. MiXCR was run by TCRdb on the PCR reads, yielding one entry per CDR3 protein. The sample records about 500,000 distinct CDR3 sequences, approximately 32% being singletons. This material consisted of PBMCs from the stem cell graft donor, taken from the stem cell graft. The receptors stem from a human donor who donated a stem cell graft to a child with aplastic anemia. CDR3s include the opening cysteine and the closing phenylalanine or tryptophan. Each record gives: J gene, D gene, clone size, V gene, CDR3 DNA, CDR3 protein. D genes are given only for firm matches. Clone size is stated in some rows and not others, as once, few, many or a class when expanded.

J gene: TRBJ2-7; D gene: NA; clone size: few; V gene: TRBV7-2; CDR3 DNA: TGTGCCAGCAGCTTAAACTCTCAGGGGATTTACGAGCAGTACTTC; CDR3 protein: CASSLNSQGIYEQYF
J gene: TRBJ1-4; D gene: NA; clone size: NA; V gene: TRBV20-1; CDR3 DNA: TGCAGTGCTAGAGTCGACCTCTCAGGGAGTGAAGGAATGTTTTTT; CDR3 protein: CSARVDLSGSEGMFF
J gene: TRBJ1-1; D gene: NA; clone size: NA; V gene: TRBV19; CDR3 DNA: TGTGCCAGTAGTATGGGCAAGAACACTGAAGCTTTCTTT; CDR3 protein: CASSMGKNTEAFF
J gene: TRBJ2-1; D gene: TRBD2; clone size: few; V gene: TRBV7-2; CDR3 DNA: TGTGCCAGCAGCTTGGTTCCCAGGGAGGGTGAGCAGTTCTTC; CDR3 protein: CASSLVPREGEQFF
J gene: TRBJ1-2; D gene: NA; clone size: NA; V gene: TRBV28; CDR3 DNA: TGTGCCAGCAGTTCGGGGATTCCGGGGGTTTTCTATGGCTACATCTTC; CDR3 protein: CASSSGIPGVFYGYIF
J gene: TRBJ2-1; D gene: TRBD2; clone size: NA; V gene: TRBV18; CDR3 DNA: TGTGCCAGCTCCGGGACTAGCAGTCGTATGAATGAGCAGTTCTTC; CDR3 protein: CASSGTSSRMNEQFF
J gene: TRBJ2-7; D gene: TRBD1; clone size: few; V gene: TRBV6-5; CDR3 DNA: TGTGCCAGCAGTTCCACAGGGGGCGCAGTCTACGAGCAGTACTTC; CDR3 protein: CASSSTGGAVYEQYF
J gene: TRBJ1-1; D gene: TRBD1; clone size: few; V gene: TRBV12-3/TRBV12-4; CDR3 DNA: TGTGCCAGCAGTTTCGGGACAGGGGTTTCTGAAGCTTTCTTT; CDR3 protein: CASSFGTGVSEAFF
J gene: TRBJ2-1; D gene: TRBD1; clone size: NA; V gene: TRBV5-1; CDR3 DNA: TGCGCCAGCAGCTTGGGGACAGGGGCGAGCTCCTACAATGAGCAGTTCTTC; CDR3 protein: CASSLGTGASSYNEQFF
J gene: TRBJ2-1; D gene: TRBD2; clone size: NA; V gene: TRBV9; CDR3 DNA: TGTGCCAGCAGTGGGGGACTAGCGGGAAAGTTGGGGATAGATGAGCAGTTCTTC; CDR3 protein: CASSGGLAGKLGIDEQFF
J gene: TRBJ2-1; D gene: TRBD2; clone size: many; V gene: TRBV20-1; CDR3 DNA: TGCAGTGCTAGTCCAGGACTAGCGGACAATGAGCAGTTCTTC; CDR3 protein: CSASPGLADNEQFF
J gene: TRBJ1-2; D gene: TRBD1; clone size: few; V gene: TRBV12-3/TRBV12-4; CDR3 DNA: TGTGCCAGCACCCCTAGGGGGACAGTAACCTATGGCTACACCTTC; CDR3 protein: CASTPRGTVTYGYTF
J gene: TRBJ2-7; D gene: NA; clone size: NA; V gene: TRBV5-6; CDR3 DNA: TGTGCCAGCAGCTGGGGGACGGGCCCAATCTACGAGCAGTACTTC; CDR3 protein: CASSWGTGPIYEQYF
J gene: TRBJ2-3; D gene: TRBD2; clone size: few; V gene: TRBV18; CDR3 DNA: TGTGCCAGCTCTCACATTAGCGGGAGTGTTACAGATACGCAGTATTTT; CDR3 protein: CASSHISGSVTDTQYF
J gene: TRBJ1-1; D gene: NA; clone size: NA; V gene: TRBV6-1; CDR3 DNA: TGTGCCAGCACCTTTGACCCCGGCGAAACTTTCTTT; CDR3 protein: CASTFDPGETFF
J gene: TRBJ2-3; D gene: NA; clone size: NA; V gene: TRBV13; CDR3 DNA: TGTGCCAGCAGCCCGGGGCTGGATACGCAGTATTTT; CDR3 protein: CASSPGLDTQYF
J gene: TRBJ1-2; D gene: TRBD1; clone size: few; V gene: TRBV27; CDR3 DNA: TGTGCCAGCGCCCCAGGGGGGTTAGGGGGCGGCTACACCTTC; CDR3 protein: CASAPGGLGGGYTF
J gene: TRBJ2-3; D gene: NA; clone size: NA; V gene: TRBV7-9; CDR3 DNA: TGTGCCAGCAGCTTTCCTCACACAGATACGCAGTATTTT; CDR3 protein: CASSFPHTDTQYF
J gene: TRBJ2-1; D gene: TRBD1; clone size: few; V gene: TRBV18; CDR3 DNA: TGTGCCAGCTCCCAAGCGGACAGGGGGCGCCTACAGTTCTTC; CDR3 protein: CASSQADRGRLQFF
J gene: TRBJ2-5; D gene: TRBD2; clone size: few; V gene: TRBV20-1; CDR3 DNA: TGCAGTGCTAGGGTAACCGCGGGGGGTCAAGAGACCCAGTACTTC; CDR3 protein: CSARVTAGGQETQYF
J gene: TRBJ1-1; D gene: NA; clone size: few; V gene: TRBV7-9; CDR3 DNA: TGTGCCAGCATCCGGGACACCTTGAACACTGAAGCTTTCTTT; CDR3 protein: CASIRDTLNTEAFF
J gene: TRBJ1-1; D gene: TRBD1; clone size: NA; V gene: TRBV20-1; CDR3 DNA: TGCAGTGCTAGAGGACACCCCGGGACAGGGGCCCCTGAAGCTTTCTTT; CDR3 protein: CSARGHPGTGAPEAFF
J gene: TRBJ1-4; D gene: NA; clone size: few; V gene: TRBV7-2; CDR3 DNA: TGTGCCAGCAGCTTGACGACGGACCCTAATGAAAAACTGTTTTTT; CDR3 protein: CASSLTTDPNEKLFF
J gene: TRBJ2-3; D gene: NA; clone size: NA; V gene: TRBV6-1; CDR3 DNA: TGTGCCAGCAGTGAACGGGGTCAGGGCACAGATACGCAGTATTTT; CDR3 protein: CASSERGQGTDTQYF
J gene: TRBJ2-3; D gene: NA; clone size: few; V gene: TRBV9; CDR3 DNA: TGTGCCAGCAGCGTGGGGGGAGTCGGGGGGCATACGCAGTATTTT; CDR3 protein: CASSVGGVGGHTQYF
J gene: TRBJ2-1; D gene: TRBD2; clone size: NA; V gene: TRBV5-1; CDR3 DNA: TGCGCCAGCAGCTTGTTGACTAGCGGGAGTAGTGAGCAGTTCTTC; CDR3 protein: CASSLLTSGSSEQFF
J gene: TRBJ2-5; D gene: TRBD2; clone size: NA; V gene: TRBV30; CDR3 DNA: TGTGCCTGGAGTGCGACTAGCGGGAATTACGAGACCCAGTACTTC; CDR3 protein: CAWSATSGNYETQYF
J gene: TRBJ1-1; D gene: TRBD1; clone size: many; V gene: TRBV12-3/TRBV12-4; CDR3 DNA: TGTGCCAGCAGTCCCGGGACAGGGGGCAGGAACACTGAAGCTTTCTTT; CDR3 protein: CASSPGTGGRNTEAFF
J gene: TRBJ1-1; D gene: NA; clone size: NA; V gene: TRBV7-6; CDR3 DNA: TGTGCCAGCAGCTTAGGAATGGTAATGAACACTGAAGCTTTCTTT; CDR3 protein: CASSLGMVMNTEAFF
J gene: TRBJ2-1; D gene: NA; clone size: few; V gene: TRBV30; CDR3 DNA: TGTGCCTGGAGTGATGGGAGGTCCTACAATGAGCAGTTCTTC; CDR3 protein: CAWSDGRSYNEQFF
J gene: TRBJ2-7; D gene: NA; clone size: NA; V gene: TRBV7-2; CDR3 DNA: TGTGCCAGCAGCTTAGTGTTCCGGGGCTACGAGCAGTACTTC; CDR3 protein: CASSLVFRGYEQYF
J gene: TRBJ2-1; D gene: NA; clone size: few; V gene: TRBV5-1; CDR3 DNA: TGCGCCAGCAGCTTCAGAGGGATTTCGGAGAATGAGCAGTTCTTC; CDR3 protein: CASSFRGISENEQFF
J gene: TRBJ1-5; D gene: TRBD1; clone size: NA; V gene: TRBV15; CDR3 DNA: TGTGCCACCAGCAGACCCTCCCCGGACAGGGGCAATCAGCCCCAGCATTTT; CDR3 protein: CATSRPSPDRGNQPQHF
J gene: TRBJ2-3; D gene: TRBD2; clone size: NA; V gene: TRBV9; CDR3 DNA: TGTGCCAGCAGCCCCCGGACTAGCGGGAGAGCGGCAGATACGCAGTATTTT; CDR3 protein: CASSPRTSGRAADTQYF
J gene: TRBJ1-1; D gene: NA; clone size: NA; V gene: TRBV21-1; CDR3 DNA: TGTGCCAGCAGCAGCCGGGACTGCCTTTGTCCCAGCACTGAAGCTTTCTTT; CDR3 protein: CASSSRDCLCPSTEAFF
J gene: TRBJ2-7; D gene: TRBD1; clone size: few; V gene: TRBV5-4; CDR3 DNA: TGTGCCAGCAGCTTGTTGACAGGGGGAGCCTACGAGCAGTACTTC; CDR3 protein: CASSLLTGGAYEQYF
J gene: TRBJ2-7; D gene: NA; clone size: few; V gene: TRBV29-1; CDR3 DNA: TGCAGCGTGACACGCGGCTACGAGCAGTACTTC; CDR3 protein: CSVTRGYEQYF
J gene: TRBJ2-5; D gene: TRBD1; clone size: NA; V gene: TRBV29-1; CDR3 DNA: TGCAGCGCCACCCCGGGACAGGGATTAGAGACCCAGTACTTC; CDR3 protein: CSATPGQGLETQYF
J gene: TRBJ1-2; D gene: TRBD1; clone size: few; V gene: TRBV30; CDR3 DNA: TGTGCCTGGGCGGGACAGGGCAACTATGGCTACACCTTC; CDR3 protein: CAWAGQGNYGYTF
J gene: TRBJ2-2; D gene: TRBD2; clone size: NA; V gene: TRBV5-1; CDR3 DNA: TGCGCCAGCAGCTTGAGCGGGATGGACACCGGGGAGCTGTTTTTT; CDR3 protein: CASSLSGMDTGELFF
J gene: TRBJ1-3; D gene: NA; clone size: few; V gene: TRBV20-1; CDR3 DNA: TGCAGTGCTAGGGTCAATTGGGCGAACACCATATATTTT; CDR3 protein: CSARVNWANTIYF
J gene: TRBJ1-4; D gene: NA; clone size: NA; V gene: TRBV11-3; CDR3 DNA: TGTGCCAGCAGCTTAGATTCCGCGACAACAACTAATGAAAAACTGTTTTTT; CDR3 protein: CASSLDSATTTNEKLFF
J gene: TRBJ1-2; D gene: TRBD1; clone size: NA; V gene: TRBV30; CDR3 DNA: TGTGCCTGGAAGGGGGCGCGCGGCTATGGCTACACCTTC; CDR3 protein: CAWKGARGYGYTF
J gene: TRBJ2-7; D gene: NA; clone size: NA; V gene: TRBV10-3; CDR3 DNA: TGTGCCATCAGTGAGTCGCCTGACGGATCCTACGAGCAGTACTTC; CDR3 protein: CAISESPDGSYEQYF
J gene: TRBJ1-5; D gene: NA; clone size: NA; V gene: TRBV27; CDR3 DNA: TGTGCCAGCAGTCCCCGGAAAAATCAGCCCCAGCATTTT; CDR3 protein: CASSPRKNQPQHF
J gene: TRBJ2-1; D gene: NA; clone size: few; V gene: TRBV20-1; CDR3 DNA: TGCAGTGCTACTCTTAGGATAGCGGCCTCCTACAATGAGCAGTTCTTC; CDR3 protein: CSATLRIAASYNEQFF
J gene: TRBJ2-1; D gene: NA; clone size: NA; V gene: TRBV7-9; CDR3 DNA: TGTGCCAGCACCCCAAACGGACTCCCGTCTGACAATGAGCAGTTCTTC; CDR3 protein: CASTPNGLPSDNEQFF
J gene: TRBJ1-2; D gene: NA; clone size: once; V gene: TRBV9; CDR3 DNA: TGTGCCAGCAGCGTAGGTGTGGGCCCTGGCTATGGCTACACCTTC; CDR3 protein: CASSVGVGPGYGYTF
J gene: TRBJ2-1; D gene: TRBD2; clone size: NA; V gene: TRBV6-2/TRBV6-3; CDR3 DNA: TGTGCCAGCGGCTCCACGGGACTAGCGGGGATTCGCTCCTACAATGAGCAGTTCTTC; CDR3 protein: CASGSTGLAGIRSYNEQFF
J gene: TRBJ2-7; D gene: TRBD1; clone size: NA; V gene: TRBV30; CDR3 DNA: TGTGCCTGGAGTGTCGAGACAGGGACGCTCGAGCAGTACTTC; CDR3 protein: CAWSVETGTLEQYF
J gene: TRBJ1-1; D gene: NA; clone size: NA; V gene: TRBV20-1; CDR3 DNA: TGCAGTGCTAGAGATCAGCCCAATCGGAACACTGAAGCTTTCTTT; CDR3 protein: CSARDQPNRNTEAFF
J gene: TRBJ2-2; D gene: TRBD2; clone size: NA; V gene: TRBV20-1; CDR3 DNA: TGCAGTGCTAAGTCAGCGGGAGCTGCCGGGGAGCTGTTTTTT; CDR3 protein: CSAKSAGAAGELFF
J gene: TRBJ1-3; D gene: NA; clone size: few; V gene: TRBV18; CDR3 DNA: TGTGCCAGCTCTGTACAGGATTCTGGAAACACCATATATTTT; CDR3 protein: CASSVQDSGNTIYF
J gene: TRBJ2-3; D gene: NA; clone size: NA; V gene: TRBV20-1; CDR3 DNA: TGCAGTGCTAGACTCGTATGGGATACGCAGTATTTT; CDR3 protein: CSARLVWDTQYF
J gene: TRBJ1-2; D gene: NA; clone size: NA; V gene: TRBV20-1; CDR3 DNA: TGCAGTGCTAGGGGTCCCCCGAGCGGGACAACCTATGGCTACACCTTC; CDR3 protein: CSARGPPSGTTYGYTF
J gene: TRBJ2-3; D gene: TRBD2; clone size: NA; V gene: TRBV27; CDR3 DNA: TGTGCCAGCAGCCATGAGGGAGGGCGTCCAGATACGCAGTATTTT; CDR3 protein: CASSHEGGRPDTQYF
J gene: TRBJ2-1; D gene: TRBD1; clone size: few; V gene: TRBV7-6; CDR3 DNA: TGTGCCAGCAGCTCAAGGACAGGGGGACATGAGCAGTTCTTC; CDR3 protein: CASSSRTGGHEQFF
J gene: TRBJ2-7; D gene: NA; clone size: NA; V gene: TRBV20-1; CDR3 DNA: TGCAGTGCTGAGGCCTCTTACGAGCAGTACTTC; CDR3 protein: CSAEASYEQYF
J gene: TRBJ2-2; D gene: NA; clone size: few; V gene: TRBV15; CDR3 DNA: TGTGCCACCAGCAGAGGAACCCCGTTCGAGACCGGGGAGCTGTTTTTT; CDR3 protein: CATSRGTPFETGELFF
J gene: TRBJ2-1; D gene: TRBD1; clone size: few; V gene: TRBV12-5; CDR3 DNA: TGTGCTAGTGGTTTGGTCAGGACAGGGGCCTTATACTACAATGAGCAGTTCTTC; CDR3 protein: CASGLVRTGALYYNEQFF